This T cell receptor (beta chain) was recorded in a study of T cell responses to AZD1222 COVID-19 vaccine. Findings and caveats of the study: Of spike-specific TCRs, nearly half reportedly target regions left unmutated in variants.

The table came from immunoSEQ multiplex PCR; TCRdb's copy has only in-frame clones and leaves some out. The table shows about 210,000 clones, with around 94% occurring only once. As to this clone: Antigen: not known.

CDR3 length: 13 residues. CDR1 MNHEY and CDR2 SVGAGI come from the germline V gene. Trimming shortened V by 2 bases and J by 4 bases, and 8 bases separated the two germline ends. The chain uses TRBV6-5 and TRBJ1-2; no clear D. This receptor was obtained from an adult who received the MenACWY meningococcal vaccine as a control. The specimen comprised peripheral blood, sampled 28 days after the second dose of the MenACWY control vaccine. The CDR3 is CASSYDPVYGYTF. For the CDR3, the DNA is TGTGCCAGCAGTTACGATCCAGTCTATGGCTACACCTTC.